This paragraph reports one T cell receptor beta chain. The antigen is not known. Germline V gene sequence: CDR1 SQVTM, CDR2 ANQGSEA. This CDR3 is built from 14 residues. Trimming removed 8 bases at V and 3 bases at J, with 18 bases between. The sample belongs to a study of shared clonotypes between healthy human individuals. Study overall: Every donor yielded three CD4 naive, three CD4 memory, two CD8 naive and one CD8 memory plate.

Authors' data handling: Junction-only sequences produced by ImmunoSEQ had no quality scores, so filtering differed. Libraries were prepared by immunoSEQ multiplex PCR; TCRdb keeps only in-frame clonotypes and omits some of them. The V and J calls and clone size were taken over from that table, and D and trimming were inferred from the DNA. Of roughly 300,000 clones listed, around 67% were seen once; the top ten hold 10%. Broader study findings: For sorted subsets, rarefaction showed incomplete sequencing despite large depth.

The receptor was derived from a man younger than 40 in good health. The sample consisted of memory CD4+ T cells sorted from blood. Subset: CD45RA-negative fraction. The rearrangement uses TRBV29-1 and TRBJ2-3; D gene unclear. DNA of the CDR3: TGCAGCTCCCTCGTCGGTCGCACGACAGATACGCAGTATTTT. This encodes CSSLVGRTTDTQYF.